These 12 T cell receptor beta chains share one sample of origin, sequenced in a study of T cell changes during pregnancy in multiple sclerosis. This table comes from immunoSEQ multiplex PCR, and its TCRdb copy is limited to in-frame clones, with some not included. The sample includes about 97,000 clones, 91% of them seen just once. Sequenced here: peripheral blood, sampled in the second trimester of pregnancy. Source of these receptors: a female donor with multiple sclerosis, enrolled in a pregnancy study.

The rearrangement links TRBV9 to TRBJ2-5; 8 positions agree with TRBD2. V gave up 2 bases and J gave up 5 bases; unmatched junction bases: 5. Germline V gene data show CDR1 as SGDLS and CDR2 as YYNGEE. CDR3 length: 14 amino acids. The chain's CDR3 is CASSVRPGGETQYF. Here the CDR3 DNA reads TGTGCCAGCAGCGTCAGGCCGGGGGGGGAGACCCAGTACTTC. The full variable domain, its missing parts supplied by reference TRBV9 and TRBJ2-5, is DSGVTQTPKHLITATGQRVTLRCSPRSGDLSVYWYQQSLDQGLQFLIQYYNGEERAKGNILERFSAQQFPDLHSELNLSSLELGDSALYFCASSVRPGGETQYFGPGTRLLVL.

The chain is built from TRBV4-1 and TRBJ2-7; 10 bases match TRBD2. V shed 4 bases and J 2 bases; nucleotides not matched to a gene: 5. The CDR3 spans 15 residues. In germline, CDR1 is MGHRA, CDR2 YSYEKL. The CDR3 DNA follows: TGCGCCAGCAGCCTCGTAGCGGGAGGAGCCTACGAGCAGTACTTC. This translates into CASSLVAGGAYEQYF.

CDR3 nucleotide sequence: TGTGCCAGCAGTGAAGAGCTATATCAGCCCCAGCATTTT. It codes for CASSEELYQPQHF. The J gene is TRBJ1-5, the V gene TRBV2; D remains ambiguous. The germline CDR1 and CDR2 sequences are SNHLY and FYNNEI. The CDR3 covers 13 residues. V lost 1 base to trimming and J lost 5 bases, with 6 bases between them.

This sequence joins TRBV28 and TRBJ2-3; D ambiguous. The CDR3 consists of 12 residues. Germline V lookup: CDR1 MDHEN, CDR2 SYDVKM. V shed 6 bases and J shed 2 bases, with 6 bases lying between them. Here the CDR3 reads CASREFTDTQYF. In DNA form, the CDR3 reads TGTGCCAGCAGAGAGTTCACAGATACGCAGTATTTT.

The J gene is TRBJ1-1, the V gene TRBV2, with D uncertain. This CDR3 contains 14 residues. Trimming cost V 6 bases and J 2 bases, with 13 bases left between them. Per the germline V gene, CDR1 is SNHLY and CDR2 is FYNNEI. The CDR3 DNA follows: TGTGCCAGCAGATCCCAGATATTTAACACTGAAGCTTTCTTT. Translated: CASRSQIFNTEAFF.

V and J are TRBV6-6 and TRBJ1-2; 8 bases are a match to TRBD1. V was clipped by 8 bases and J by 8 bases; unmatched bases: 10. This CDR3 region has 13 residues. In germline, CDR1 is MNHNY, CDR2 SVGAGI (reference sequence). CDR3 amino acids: CASQDRALGGYTF. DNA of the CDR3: TGTGCCAGCCAGGACAGGGCATTGGGAGGCTACACCTTC.

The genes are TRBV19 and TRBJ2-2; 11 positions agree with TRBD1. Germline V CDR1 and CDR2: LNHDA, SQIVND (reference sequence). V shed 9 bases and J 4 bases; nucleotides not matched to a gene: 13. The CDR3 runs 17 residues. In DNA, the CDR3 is TGTGCCAGCAAGGAGTACCCAGGGACAGGGGGCACCGGGGAGCTGTTTTTT. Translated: CASKEYPGTGGTGELFF.

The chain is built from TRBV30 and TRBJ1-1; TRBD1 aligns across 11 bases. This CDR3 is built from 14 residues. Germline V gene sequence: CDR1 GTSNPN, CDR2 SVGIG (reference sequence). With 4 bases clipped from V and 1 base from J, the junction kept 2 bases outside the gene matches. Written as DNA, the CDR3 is TGTGCCTGGAAGGGACAGGGGGGGAACACTGAAGCTTTCTTT. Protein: CAWKGQGGNTEAFF.

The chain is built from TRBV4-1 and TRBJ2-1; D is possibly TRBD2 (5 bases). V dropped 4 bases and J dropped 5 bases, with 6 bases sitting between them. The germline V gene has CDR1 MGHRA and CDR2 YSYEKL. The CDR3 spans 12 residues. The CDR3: CASSRGDNEQFF. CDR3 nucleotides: TGCGCCAGCAGCCGGGGAGACAATGAGCAGTTCTTC.

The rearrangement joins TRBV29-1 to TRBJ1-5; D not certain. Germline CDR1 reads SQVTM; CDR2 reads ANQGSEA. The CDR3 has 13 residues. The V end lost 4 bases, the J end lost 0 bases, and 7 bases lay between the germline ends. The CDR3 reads CSVGFYSNQPQHF. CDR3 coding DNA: TGCAGCGTTGGGTTCTATAGCAATCAGCCCCAGCATTTT.

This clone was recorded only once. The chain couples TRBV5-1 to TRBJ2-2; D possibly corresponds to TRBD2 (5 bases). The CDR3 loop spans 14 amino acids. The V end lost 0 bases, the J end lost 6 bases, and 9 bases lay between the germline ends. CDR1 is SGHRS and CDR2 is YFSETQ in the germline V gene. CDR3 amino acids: CASSLGAEAGELFF. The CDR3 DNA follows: TGCGCCAGCAGCTTGGGTGCGGAGGCCGGGGAGCTGTTTTTT.

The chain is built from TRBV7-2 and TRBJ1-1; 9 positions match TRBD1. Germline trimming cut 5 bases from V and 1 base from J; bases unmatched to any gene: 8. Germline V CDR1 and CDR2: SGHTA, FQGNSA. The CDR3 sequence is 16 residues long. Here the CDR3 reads CASSARQGGTNTEAFF. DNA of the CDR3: TGTGCCAGCAGCGCCCGACAGGGGGGGACGAACACTGAAGCTTTCTTT.